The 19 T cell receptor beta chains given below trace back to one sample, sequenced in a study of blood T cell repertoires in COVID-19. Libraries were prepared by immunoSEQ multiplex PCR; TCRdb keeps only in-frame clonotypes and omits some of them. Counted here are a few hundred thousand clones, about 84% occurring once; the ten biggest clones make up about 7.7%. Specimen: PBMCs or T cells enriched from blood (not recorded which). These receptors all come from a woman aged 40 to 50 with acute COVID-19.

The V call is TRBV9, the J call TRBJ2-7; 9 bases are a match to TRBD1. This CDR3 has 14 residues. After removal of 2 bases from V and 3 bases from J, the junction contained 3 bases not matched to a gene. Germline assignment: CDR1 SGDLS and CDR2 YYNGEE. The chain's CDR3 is CASSVGDRDYEQYF. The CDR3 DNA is TGTGCCAGCAGCGTTGGGGACAGGGACTACGAGCAGTACTTC.

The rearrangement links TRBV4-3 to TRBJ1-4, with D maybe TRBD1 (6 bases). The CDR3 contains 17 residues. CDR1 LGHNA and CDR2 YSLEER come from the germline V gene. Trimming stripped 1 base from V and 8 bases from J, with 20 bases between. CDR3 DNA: TGCGCCAGCAGCCAAGCTACCGACCGGGGGGCGGGGGAAAAACTGTTTTTT. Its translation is CASSQATDRGAGEKLFF.

This chain's CDR3 is CSVEDRVGETQYF. CDR3 DNA: TGCAGCGTTGAGGACAGGGTGGGGGAGACCCAGTACTTC. The V call is TRBV29-1, the J call TRBJ2-5; 8 bases line up with TRBD1. This CDR3 region has 13 residues. Per germline, CDR1 SQVTM and CDR2 ANQGSEA. The trim removed 3 bases at V and 5 bases at J, leaving 5 bases unmatched.

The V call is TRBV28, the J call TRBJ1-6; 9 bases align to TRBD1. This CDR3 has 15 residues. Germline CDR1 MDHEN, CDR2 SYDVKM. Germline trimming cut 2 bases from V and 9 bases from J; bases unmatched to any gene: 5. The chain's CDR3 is CASSLRQGVGSPLHF. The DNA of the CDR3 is TGTGCCAGCAGTTTAAGACAGGGGGTAGGTTCACCCCTCCACTTT. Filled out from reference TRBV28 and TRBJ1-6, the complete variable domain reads DVKVTQSSRYLVKRTGEKVFLECVQDMDHENMFWYRQDPGLGLRLIYFSYDVKMKEKGDIPEGYSVSREKKERFSLILESASTNQTSMYLCASSLRQGVGSPLHFGNGTRLTVT.

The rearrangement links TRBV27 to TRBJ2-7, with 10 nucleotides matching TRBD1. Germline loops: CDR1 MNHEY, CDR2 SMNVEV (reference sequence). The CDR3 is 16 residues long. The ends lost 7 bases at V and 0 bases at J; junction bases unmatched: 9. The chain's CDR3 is CASTGPRDRGSYEQYF. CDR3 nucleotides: TGTGCCAGCACCGGACCCCGGGACAGGGGCTCCTACGAGCAGTACTTC.

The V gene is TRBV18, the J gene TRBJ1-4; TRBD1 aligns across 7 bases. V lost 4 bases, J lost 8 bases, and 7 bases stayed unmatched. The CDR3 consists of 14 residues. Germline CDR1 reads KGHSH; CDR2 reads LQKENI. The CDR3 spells CASSLQGVQEKLFF. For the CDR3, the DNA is TGTGCCAGCTCACTCCAGGGGGTCCAAGAAAAACTGTTTTTT.

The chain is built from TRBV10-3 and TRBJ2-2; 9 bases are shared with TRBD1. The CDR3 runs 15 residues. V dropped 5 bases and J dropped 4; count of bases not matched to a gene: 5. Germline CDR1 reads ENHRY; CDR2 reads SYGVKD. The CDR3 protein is CAISPQGALTGELFF. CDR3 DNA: TGTGCCATCAGTCCACAGGGGGCGCTCACCGGGGAGCTGTTTTTT.

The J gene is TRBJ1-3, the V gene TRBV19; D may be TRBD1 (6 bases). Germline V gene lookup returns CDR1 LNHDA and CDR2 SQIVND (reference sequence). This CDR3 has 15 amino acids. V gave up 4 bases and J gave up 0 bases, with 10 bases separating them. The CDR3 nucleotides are TGTGCCAGTAGTACAGGACAGAGCTCTGGAAACACCATATATTTT. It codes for CASSTGQSSGNTIYF.

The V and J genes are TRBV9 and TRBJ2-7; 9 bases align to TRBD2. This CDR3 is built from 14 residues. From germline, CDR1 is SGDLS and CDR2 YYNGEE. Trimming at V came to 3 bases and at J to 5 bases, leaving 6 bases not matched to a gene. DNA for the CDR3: TGTGCCAGCAGCGCGGGGGGACTAGCAGACGAGCAGTACTTC. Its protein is CASSAGGLADEQYF.

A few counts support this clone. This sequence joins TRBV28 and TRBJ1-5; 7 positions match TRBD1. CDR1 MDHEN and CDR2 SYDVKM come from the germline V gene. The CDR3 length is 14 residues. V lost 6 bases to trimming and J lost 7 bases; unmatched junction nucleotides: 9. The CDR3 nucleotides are TGTGCCAGCAGGGATGTCGACAGGGACCAGCCCCAGCATTTT. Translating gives CASRDVDRDQPQHF.

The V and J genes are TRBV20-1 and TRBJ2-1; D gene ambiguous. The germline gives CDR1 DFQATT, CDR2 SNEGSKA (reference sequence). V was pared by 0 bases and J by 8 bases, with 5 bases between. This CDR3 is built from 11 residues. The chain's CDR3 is CSARDGYEQFF. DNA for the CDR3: TGCAGTGCTAGAGATGGCTATGAGCAGTTCTTC.

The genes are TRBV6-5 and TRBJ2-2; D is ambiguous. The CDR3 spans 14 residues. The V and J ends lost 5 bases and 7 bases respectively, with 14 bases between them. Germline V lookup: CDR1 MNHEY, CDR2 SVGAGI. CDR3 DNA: TGTGCCAGCAGTCCTACGAGAGGTTTCGGGGAGCTGTTTTTT. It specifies CASSPTRGFGELFF.

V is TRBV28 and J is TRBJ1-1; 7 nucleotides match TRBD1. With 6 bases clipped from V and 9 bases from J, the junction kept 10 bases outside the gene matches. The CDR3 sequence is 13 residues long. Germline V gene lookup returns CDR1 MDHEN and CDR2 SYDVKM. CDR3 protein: CASRVTGAMKAFF. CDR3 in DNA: TGTGCCAGCAGAGTAACAGGGGCGATGAAAGCTTTCTTT.

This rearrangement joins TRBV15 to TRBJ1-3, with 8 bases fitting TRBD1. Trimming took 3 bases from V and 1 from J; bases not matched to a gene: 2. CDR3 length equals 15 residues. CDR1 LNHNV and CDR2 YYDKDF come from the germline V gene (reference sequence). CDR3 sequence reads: CATSRDRVSGNTIYF. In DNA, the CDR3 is TGTGCCACCAGCAGGGACAGGGTTTCTGGAAACACCATATATTTT.

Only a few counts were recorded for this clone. The CDR3 DNA reads TGCAGTGCTAGTGCGGGTAACGGCGGAAAACTGTTTTTT. Residues: CSASAGNGGKLFF. The J gene is TRBJ1-4, the V gene TRBV20-1; no firm D call. Germline assignment: CDR1 DFQATT and CDR2 SNEGSKA (reference sequence). The ends were cut back, 3 bases at V and 10 bases at J, with 15 bases in the middle. This CDR3 has 13 amino acids.

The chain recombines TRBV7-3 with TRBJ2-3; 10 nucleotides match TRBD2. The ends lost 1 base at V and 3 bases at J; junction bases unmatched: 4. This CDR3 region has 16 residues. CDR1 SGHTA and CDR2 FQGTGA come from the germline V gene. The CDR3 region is CASSLKAGGATDTQYF. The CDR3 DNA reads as TGTGCCAGCAGCTTAAAAGCGGGGGGGGCAACAGATACGCAGTATTTT.

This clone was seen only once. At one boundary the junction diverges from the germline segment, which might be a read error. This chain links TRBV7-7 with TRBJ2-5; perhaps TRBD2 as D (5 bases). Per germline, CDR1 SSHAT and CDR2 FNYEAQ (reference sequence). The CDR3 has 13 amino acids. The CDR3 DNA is TGTGCTAGCAGCCCGGACTCCGAGGAGACCCAGTACTTC. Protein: CASSPDSEETQYF.

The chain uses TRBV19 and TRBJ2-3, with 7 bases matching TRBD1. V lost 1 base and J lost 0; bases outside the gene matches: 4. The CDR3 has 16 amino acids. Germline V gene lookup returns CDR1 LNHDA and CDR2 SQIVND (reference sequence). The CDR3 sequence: CASSIAPGQSTDTQYF. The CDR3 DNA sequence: TGTGCCAGTAGTATAGCCCCGGGACAGAGCACAGATACGCAGTATTTT.

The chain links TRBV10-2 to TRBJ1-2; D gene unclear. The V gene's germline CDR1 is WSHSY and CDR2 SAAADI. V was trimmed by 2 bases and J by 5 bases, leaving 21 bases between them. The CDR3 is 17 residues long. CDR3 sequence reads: CASSELGGGRGRYGYTF. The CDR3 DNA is TGCGCCAGCAGTGAGCTCGGTGGAGGACGGGGAAGGTATGGCTACACCTTC.